This TCR beta chain was captured by sequencing in a study of somatic mutations in cytotoxic T cells in rheumatoid arthritis. General observations from the study: With advancing age, CD8+ clonality climbed in rheumatoid arthritis patients but did not rise in healthy controls. Each of about an eighth of the 65 patients had a largest CD8+ clone that made up more than 20% of CD8+ cells.

CDR3 length equals 17 residues. Germline V gives CDR1 PRHDT, CDR2 FYEKMQ (reference sequence). The junction had 13 bases not matched to a gene; V was cut back by 4 bases and J by 4 bases. Data came from immunoSEQ multiplex PCR; TCRdb stores just in-frame clones and leaves some out. The table shows 5,500 to 9,000 clones, with roughly 55% occurring only once. In the case of this clone: Its matching antigen is unknown.

After CD4+ and CD8+ cells were isolated by positive magnetic bead selection, their purity was checked by flow cytometry. V gene TRBV13 combines with J gene TRBJ1-2; 9 positions match TRBD1. The sequenced sample consisted of CD8+ T cells sorted from blood. The TCR sequence derives from a woman aged 40 to 49 in good health. The CDR3 reads CASSWTGARTGSYGYTF. CDR3 nucleotides: TGTGCCAGCAGCTGGACAGGGGCTAGGACAGGGAGCTATGGCTACACCTTC.